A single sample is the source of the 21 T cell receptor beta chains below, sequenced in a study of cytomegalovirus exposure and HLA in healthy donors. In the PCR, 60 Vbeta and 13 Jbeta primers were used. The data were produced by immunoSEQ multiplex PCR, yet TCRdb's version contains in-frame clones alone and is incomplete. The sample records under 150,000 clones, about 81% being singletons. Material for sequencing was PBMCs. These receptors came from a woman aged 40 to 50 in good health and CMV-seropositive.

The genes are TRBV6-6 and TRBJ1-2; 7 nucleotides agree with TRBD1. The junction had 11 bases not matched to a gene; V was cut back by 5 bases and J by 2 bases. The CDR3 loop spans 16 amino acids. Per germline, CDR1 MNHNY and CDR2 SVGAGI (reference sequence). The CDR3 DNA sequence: TGTGCCAGCAGTCTTCCGGGACAGAGGTGGAACTATGGCTACACCTTC. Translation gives CASSLPGQRWNYGYTF.

The CDR3 nucleotides read TGTGCCAGCAGCCCCCGACTTCTGGGCTCTAGCGTCGGAGATACGCAGTATTTT. Translation gives CASSPRLLGSSVGDTQYF. This chain links TRBV9 with TRBJ2-3; D is perhaps TRBD2 (6 bases). V was shortened by 4 bases and J by 5 bases, with 26 bases between the two germline ends. Germline CDR1 and CDR2: SGDLS and YYNGEE. The CDR3 sequence is 18 residues long.

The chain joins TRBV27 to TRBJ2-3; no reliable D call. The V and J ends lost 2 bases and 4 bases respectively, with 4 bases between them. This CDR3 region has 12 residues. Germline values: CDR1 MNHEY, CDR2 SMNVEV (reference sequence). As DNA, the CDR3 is TGTGCCAGCAGTTTAACAGCAGATACGCAGTATTTT. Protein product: CASSLTADTQYF.

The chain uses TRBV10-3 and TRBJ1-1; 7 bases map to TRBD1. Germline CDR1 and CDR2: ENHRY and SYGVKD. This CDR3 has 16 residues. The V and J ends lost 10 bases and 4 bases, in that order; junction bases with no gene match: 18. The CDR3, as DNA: TGTGCCACCTCCTTTGGACAGGCCTTGGAGGGCACTGAAGCTTTCTTT. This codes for CATSFGQALEGTEAFF.

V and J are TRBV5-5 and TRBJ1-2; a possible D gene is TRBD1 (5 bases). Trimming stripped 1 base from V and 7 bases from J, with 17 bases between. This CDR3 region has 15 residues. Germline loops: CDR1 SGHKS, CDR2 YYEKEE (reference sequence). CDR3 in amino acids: CASSLRAGLGSGYTF. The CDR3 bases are TGTGCCAGCAGCTTGAGGGCAGGGTTAGGTTCTGGCTACACCTTC.

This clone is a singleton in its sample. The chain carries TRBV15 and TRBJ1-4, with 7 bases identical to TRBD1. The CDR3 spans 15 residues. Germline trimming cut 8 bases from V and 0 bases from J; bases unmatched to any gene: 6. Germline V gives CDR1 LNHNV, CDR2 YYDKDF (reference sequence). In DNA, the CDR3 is TGTGCCACCGCGGGACAGTTTGCAACTAATGAAAAACTGTTTTTT. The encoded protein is CATAGQFATNEKLFF.

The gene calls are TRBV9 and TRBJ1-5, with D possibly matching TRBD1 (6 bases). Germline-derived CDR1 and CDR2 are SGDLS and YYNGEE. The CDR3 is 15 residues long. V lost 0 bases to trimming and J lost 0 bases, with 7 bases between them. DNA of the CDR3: TGTGCCAGCAGCGTAGAGGGGGATAGCAATCAGCCCCAGCATTTT. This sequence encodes CASSVEGDSNQPQHF.

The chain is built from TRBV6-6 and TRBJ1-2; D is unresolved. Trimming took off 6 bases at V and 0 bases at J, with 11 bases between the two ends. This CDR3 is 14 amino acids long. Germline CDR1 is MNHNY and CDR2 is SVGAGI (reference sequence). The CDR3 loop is CASSPRATNYGYTF. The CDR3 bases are TGTGCCAGCAGCCCCCGAGCAACTAACTATGGCTACACCTTC.

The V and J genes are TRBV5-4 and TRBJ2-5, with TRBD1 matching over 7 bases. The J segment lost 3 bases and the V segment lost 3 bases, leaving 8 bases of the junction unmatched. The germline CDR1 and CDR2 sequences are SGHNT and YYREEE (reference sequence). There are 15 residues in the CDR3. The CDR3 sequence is CASSWRKGTEETQYF. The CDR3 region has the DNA TGTGCCAGCAGCTGGAGAAAGGGGACAGAAGAGACCCAGTACTTC.

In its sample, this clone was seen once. CDR3 region: CASKRTGGTGELFF. The DNA of the CDR3 is TGTGCCAGCAAACGGACAGGGGGCACCGGGGAGCTGTTTTTT. This chain links TRBV28 with TRBJ2-2, with 10 bases fitting TRBD1. Germline V gene data show CDR1 as MDHEN and CDR2 as SYDVKM. CDR3 length: 14 residues. The ends lost 7 bases at V and 4 bases at J; junction bases unmatched: 3. Looking up the rest from reference TRBV28 and TRBJ2-2 gives the full variable domain: DVKVTQSSRYLVKRTGEKVFLECVQDMDHENMFWYRQDPGLGLRLIYFSYDVKMKEKGDIPEGYSVSREKKERFSLILESASTNQTSMYLCASKRTGGTGELFFGEGSRLTVL.

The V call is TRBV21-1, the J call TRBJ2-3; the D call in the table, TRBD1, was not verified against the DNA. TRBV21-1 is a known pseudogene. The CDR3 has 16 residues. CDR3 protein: CASSTTIFGSTDTQYF. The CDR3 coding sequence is TGTGCCAGCAGCACGACAATTTTCGGTTCCACAGATACGCAGTATTTT.

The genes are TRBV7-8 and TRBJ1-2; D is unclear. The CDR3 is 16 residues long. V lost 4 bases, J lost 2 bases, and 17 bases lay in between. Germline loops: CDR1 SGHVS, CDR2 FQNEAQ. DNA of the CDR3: TGTGCCAGCAGCTCGGCTCGCGGAGAGTCAAACTATGGCTACACCTTC. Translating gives CASSSARGESNYGYTF.

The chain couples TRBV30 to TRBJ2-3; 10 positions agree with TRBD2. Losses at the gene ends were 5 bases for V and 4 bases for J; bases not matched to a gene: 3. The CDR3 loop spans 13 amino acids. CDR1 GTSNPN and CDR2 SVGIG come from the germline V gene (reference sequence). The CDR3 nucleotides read TGTGCCTGGGGGAGCGGGGGGGCAGATACGCAGTATTTT. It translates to CAWGSGGADTQYF.

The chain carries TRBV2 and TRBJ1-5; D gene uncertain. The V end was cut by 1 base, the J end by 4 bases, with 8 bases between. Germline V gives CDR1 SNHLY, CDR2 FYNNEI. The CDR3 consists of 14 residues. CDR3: CASSEEAANQPQHF. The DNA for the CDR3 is TGTGCCAGCAGTGAAGAGGCGGCGAATCAGCCCCAGCATTTT.

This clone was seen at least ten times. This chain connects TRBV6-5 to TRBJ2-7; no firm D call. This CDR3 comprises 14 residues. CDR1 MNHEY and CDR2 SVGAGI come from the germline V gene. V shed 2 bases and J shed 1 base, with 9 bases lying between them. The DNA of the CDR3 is TGTGCCAGCAGTTACGCAGGTATTTCCTACGAGCAGTACTTC. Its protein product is CASSYAGISYEQYF.

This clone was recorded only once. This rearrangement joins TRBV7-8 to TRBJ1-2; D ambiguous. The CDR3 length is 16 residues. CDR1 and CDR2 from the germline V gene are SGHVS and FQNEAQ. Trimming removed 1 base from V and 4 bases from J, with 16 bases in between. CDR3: CASSLVTDGRGYGYTF. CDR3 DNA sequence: TGTGCCAGCAGCTTAGTGACGGACGGCCGGGGCTATGGCTACACCTTC.

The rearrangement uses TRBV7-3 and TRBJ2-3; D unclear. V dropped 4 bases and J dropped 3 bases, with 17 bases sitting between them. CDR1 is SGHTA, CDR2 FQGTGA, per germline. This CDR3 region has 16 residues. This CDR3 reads CASSSIRGQNTDTQYF. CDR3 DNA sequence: TGTGCCAGCAGCTCTATACGAGGCCAAAATACAGATACGCAGTATTTT.

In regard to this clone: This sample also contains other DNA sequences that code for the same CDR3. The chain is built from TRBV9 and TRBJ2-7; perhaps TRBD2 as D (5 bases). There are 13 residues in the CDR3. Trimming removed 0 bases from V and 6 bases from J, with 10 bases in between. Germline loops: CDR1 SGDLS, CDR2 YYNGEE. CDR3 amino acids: CASSVEAGSEQYF. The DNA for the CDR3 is TGTGCCAGCAGCGTAGAGGCGGGTAGCGAGCAGTACTTC.

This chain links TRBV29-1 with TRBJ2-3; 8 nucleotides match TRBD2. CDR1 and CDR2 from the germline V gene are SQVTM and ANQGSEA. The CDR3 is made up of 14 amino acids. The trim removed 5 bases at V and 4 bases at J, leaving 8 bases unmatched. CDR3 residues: CSVLGLAEPDTQYF. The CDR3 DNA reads TGCAGCGTTCTAGGACTAGCCGAACCAGATACGCAGTATTTT.

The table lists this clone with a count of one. The CDR3 DNA sequence: TGTGCCAGCAGAGGGACAGGGGGACTGAACACTGAAGCTTTCTTT. Translation gives CASRGTGGLNTEAFF. The chain has TRBV2 and TRBJ1-1, with TRBD1 matching over 11 bases. The CDR3 has 15 amino acids. Germline CDR1 SNHLY, CDR2 FYNNEI. The J segment lost 0 bases and the V segment lost 6 bases, leaving 3 bases of the junction unmatched.

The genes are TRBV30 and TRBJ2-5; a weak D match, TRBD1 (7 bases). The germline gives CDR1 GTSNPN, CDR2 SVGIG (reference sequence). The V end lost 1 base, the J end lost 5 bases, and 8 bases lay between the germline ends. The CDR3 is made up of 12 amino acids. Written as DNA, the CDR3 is TGTGCCTGGAGTGCAGGGGGGGAGACCCAGTACTTC. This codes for CAWSAGGETQYF.